The 26 T cell receptor beta chains reported below all come from one sample, sequenced in a study of graft-versus-host responses after intestinal transplantation. The protocol was immunoSEQ multiplex PCR, while the TCRdb copy is restricted to in-frame clones and leaves out a portion. The sample yields tens of thousands of clones, over 75% seen once. These receptors' targets are unknown. The sequenced sample was unstimulated CD8+ T cells sorted from spleen or lymph node cells, obtained before intestinal transplant. Receptors were obtained from a human donor who received an intestinal transplant.

This clone was detected only a few times. The J gene is TRBJ1-6, the V gene TRBV5-1, with 9 bases matching TRBD1. The CDR3 consists of 15 residues. The trim removed 4 bases at V and 8 bases at J, leaving 7 bases unmatched. Germline V lookup: CDR1 SGHRS, CDR2 YFSETQ. CDR3 protein: CASSKGTGLDSPLHF. As DNA, the CDR3 is TGCGCCAGCAGCAAGGGGACAGGGTTGGATTCACCCCTCCACTTT.

V gene TRBV9 combines with J gene TRBJ2-7; 10 nucleotides line up with TRBD1. Germline lookup yields CDR1 SGDLS and CDR2 YYNGEE. This CDR3 is 15 amino acids long. J was trimmed by 6 bases and V by 4 bases; bases with no gene match: 10. The CDR3 DNA reads TGTGCCAGCAGCAAACCGGGACAGGGGACGGGCGAGCAGTACTTC. Encoded protein: CASSKPGQGTGEQYF. Full variable domain (missing parts from reference TRBV9 and TRBJ2-7): DSGVTQTPKHLITATGQRVTLRCSPRSGDLSVYWYQQSLDQGLQFLIQYYNGEERAKGNILERFSAQQFPDLHSELNLSSLELGDSALYFCASSKPGQGTGEQYFGPGTRLTVT.

The chain has TRBV6-4 and TRBJ2-1, with unresolved D. The CDR3 runs to 13 residues. The V end was cut by 4 bases, the J end by 8 bases, with 12 bases between. Germline assignment: CDR1 MRHNA and CDR2 SNTAGT. The CDR3 DNA sequence: TGTGCCAGCAGTGCCTTTAGAGCCGATGAGCAGTTCTTC. Translation gives CASSAFRADEQFF.

This clone appeared a few times. The genes are TRBV6-5 and TRBJ1-2; no reliable D call. The V and J ends lost 5 bases and 4 bases respectively, with 11 bases between them. This CDR3 has 13 residues. Germline CDR1 is MNHEY and CDR2 is SVGAGI. In nucleotides, the CDR3 is TGTGCCAGCAGTCCGGACGGACTCTATGGCTACACCTTC. It yields the protein CASSPDGLYGYTF.

The rearrangement uses TRBV7-9 and TRBJ2-1; 12 positions agree with TRBD2. J gave up 6 bases and V 6 bases, and 15 bases lay outside the gene matches. Looked up from germline, CDR1 is SEHNR and CDR2 is FQNEAQ (reference sequence). The length of the CDR3 is 18 residues. CDR3 DNA sequence: TGTGCCAGCAGACCGACTAGCGGGAGTGTTTATGGTGTCAATGAGCAGTTCTTC. It yields the protein CASRPTSGSVYGVNEQFF.

The chain couples TRBV2 to TRBJ2-7, with 8 bases that match TRBD1. The CDR3 loop spans 15 amino acids. The trim removed 6 bases at V and 0 bases at J, leaving 7 bases unmatched. Germline CDR1 and CDR2: SNHLY and FYNNEI. CDR3 residues: CASRPGTGASYEQYF. The CDR3 region has the DNA TGTGCCAGCAGACCCGGGACAGGCGCCTCCTACGAGCAGTACTTC.

V and J are TRBV28 and TRBJ2-5, with TRBD2 matching 11 bases. The ends lost 1 base at V and 5 bases at J; junction bases unmatched: 6. This CDR3 has 16 residues. CDR1 is MDHEN and CDR2 is SYDVKM in the germline V gene. DNA of the CDR3: TGTGCCAGCAGTTTATATACTAGCGGGAGCGGTGAGACCCAGTACTTC. It codes for CASSLYTSGSGETQYF. Complete variable domain (other parts from reference TRBV28 and TRBJ2-5): DVKVTQSSRYLVKRTGEKVFLECVQDMDHENMFWYRQDPGLGLRLIYFSYDVKMKEKGDIPEGYSVSREKKERFSLILESASTNQTSMYLCASSLYTSGSGETQYFGPGTRLLVL.

This chain uses TRBV13 with TRBJ2-5; 8 bases map to TRBD1. Germline lookup yields CDR1 PRHDT and CDR2 FYEKMQ (reference sequence). V gave up 5 bases and J gave up 3 bases; unmatched junction bases: 8. The CDR3 is made up of 15 amino acids. The CDR3: CASSQLYRGEETQYF. In DNA form, the CDR3 reads TGTGCCAGCAGCCAACTCTACAGGGGGGAAGAGACCCAGTACTTC. The whole variable domain, remainder taken from reference TRBV13 and TRBJ2-5, is AAGVIQSPRHLIKEKRETATLKCYPIPRHDTVYWYQQGPGQDPQFLISFYEKMQSDKGSIPDRFSAQQFSDYHSELNMSSLELGDSALYFCASSQLYRGEETQYFGPGTRLLVL.

The rearrangement uses TRBV27 and TRBJ2-2; D not certain. Germline loops: CDR1 MNHEY, CDR2 SMNVEV (reference sequence). Deletions cut 6 bases from V and 2 bases from J, with 4 bases between. This CDR3 has 12 amino acids. CDR3 amino acids: CASRYNTGELFF. CDR3 nucleotide sequence: TGTGCCAGCAGATATAACACCGGGGAGCTGTTTTTT.

The CDR3 DNA reads as TGTGCCAGCAGCTTGGGCCGCCCTAGCTCCTACAATGAGCAGTTCTTC. It is translated as CASSLGRPSSYNEQFF. V usage is TRBV5-6 and J usage is TRBJ2-1; no clear D gene. The CDR3 is made up of 16 amino acids. Germline CDR1 SGHDT, CDR2 YYEEEE. With 0 bases removed from V and 0 bases from J, the gap between germline ends came to 10 bases.

The chain is built from TRBV5-1 and TRBJ2-1; maybe TRBD1 (5 bases). Germline V gene sequence: CDR1 SGHRS, CDR2 YFSETQ. Trimming took 4 bases from V and 7 from J, leaving 9 bases between them. The CDR3 sequence is 12 residues long. CDR3 DNA sequence: TGCGCCAGCAGCCTCAGGGTTAATGAGCAGTTCTTC. It translates to CASSLRVNEQFF.

This clone was found a few times. The gene calls are TRBV4-1 and TRBJ2-7; D is ambiguous. The V and J ends lost 2 bases and 2 bases respectively, with 7 bases between them. The CDR3 spans 13 residues. CDR1 MGHRA and CDR2 YSYEKL come from the germline V gene. The CDR3, as DNA: TGCGCCAGCAGCCAACGGCAGGCCTACGAGCAGTACTTC. This translates into CASSQRQAYEQYF.

The chain employs TRBV5-1 and TRBJ2-7, with D maybe TRBD1 (6 bases). The germline V gene encodes CDR1 SGHRS and CDR2 YFSETQ. This CDR3 has 15 residues. Trimming took off 0 bases at V and 3 bases at J, with 13 bases between the two ends. CDR3 protein: CASSLGDTLFYEQYF. CDR3 DNA sequence: TGCGCCAGCAGCTTGGGGGACACTCTCTTCTACGAGCAGTACTTC.

The chain carries TRBV5-4 and TRBJ2-7; 7 bases are a match to TRBD1. There are 15 residues in the CDR3. The V segment lost 4 bases and the J segment 0 bases; nucleotides outside the gene matches: 7. CDR1 is SGHNT, CDR2 YYREEE, per germline (reference sequence). The CDR3 region has the DNA TGTGCCAGCAGCGAGGACAGGCCAAACTCCTACGAGCAGTACTTC. This encodes CASSEDRPNSYEQYF.

The CDR3 here is CASSTGGYGETQYF. The CDR3 DNA follows: TGTGCCAGTAGTACAGGAGGTTACGGGGAGACCCAGTACTTC. This rearrangement joins TRBV19 to TRBJ2-5, with D tentatively TRBD2 (5 bases). V was cut by 4 bases and J by 5 bases, with 14 bases left in between. The CDR3 covers 14 residues. The germline V gene has CDR1 LNHDA and CDR2 SQIVND (reference sequence).

The chain carries TRBV29-1 and TRBJ1-2, with a weak D call TRBD1 (6 bases). From germline, CDR1 is SQVTM and CDR2 ANQGSEA. The CDR3 has 14 amino acids. Trimming left V 5 bases short and J 2 bases short, with 15 bases between. The CDR3 DNA is TGCAGCGTTTTTGAACAGGGCGGCAACTATGGCTACACCTTC. Amino acids: CSVFEQGGNYGYTF.

The J gene is TRBJ2-7, the V gene TRBV5-5; D perhaps matches TRBD1 (6 bases). Germline loops: CDR1 SGHKS, CDR2 YYEKEE (reference sequence). V dropped 2 bases and J dropped 2 bases, with 14 bases sitting between them. This CDR3 has 15 residues. The CDR3 sequence: CASSFNPGETYEQYF. CDR3 bases: TGTGCCAGCAGCTTTAATCCAGGGGAAACCTACGAGCAGTACTTC. Full variable domain (rest looked up from reference TRBV5-5 and TRBJ2-7): DAGVTQSPTHLIKTRGQQVTLRCSPISGHKSVSWYQQVLGQGPQFIFQYYEKEERGRGNFPDRFSARQFPNYSSELNVNALLLGDSALYLCASSFNPGETYEQYFGPGTRLTVT.

Only a few counts were recorded for this clone. The chain uses TRBV19 and TRBJ1-1; D is ambiguous. The germline gives CDR1 LNHDA, CDR2 SQIVND (reference sequence). This CDR3 has 12 amino acids. With 5 bases removed from V and 4 bases from J, the gap between germline ends came to 8 bases. CDR3 nucleotide sequence: TGTGCCAGTAGTTTCCGGGGCACTGAAGCTTTCTTT. It translates to CASSFRGTEAFF.

The gene calls are TRBV4-1 and TRBJ1-1; D gene ambiguous. Trimming took off 2 bases at V and 0 bases at J, with 7 bases between the two ends. Germline V gene lookup returns CDR1 MGHRA and CDR2 YSYEKL. The length of the CDR3 is 14 residues. The CDR3 nucleotides read TGCGCCAGCAGCCAAAAAAGCATGAACACTGAAGCTTTCTTT. Translation gives CASSQKSMNTEAFF.

The chain couples TRBV7-2 to TRBJ2-7, with D possibly TRBD2 on 6 matching bases. Per the germline V gene, CDR1 is SGHTA and CDR2 is FQGNSA. CDR3 length equals 14 residues. The V end lost 4 bases, the J end lost 1 base, and 11 bases lay between the germline ends. The CDR3 nucleotides read TGTGCCAGCAGCTCAGTGGGGGGTTCCTACGAGCAGTACTTC. Amino acid sequence: CASSSVGGSYEQYF.

The chain joins TRBV5-1 to TRBJ2-7; D perhaps matches TRBD1 (6 bases). The length of the CDR3 is 15 residues. Trimming took off 0 bases at V and 1 base at J, with 11 bases between the two ends. The V gene's germline CDR1 is SGHRS and CDR2 YFSETQ. The CDR3 is CASSLEGGSSYEQYF. The CDR3 region has the DNA TGCGCCAGCAGCTTGGAAGGGGGTTCGTCCTACGAGCAGTACTTC.

This clone was detected only a few times. The rearrangement joins TRBV7-8 to TRBJ1-1; D is undetermined. The V end was cut by 2 bases, the J end by 5 bases, with 9 bases between. Germline V lookup: CDR1 SGHVS, CDR2 FQNEAQ. This CDR3 has 13 residues. The CDR3 region is CASSLSTGTEAFF. The CDR3 nucleotides are TGTGCCAGCAGCTTATCGACCGGGACTGAAGCTTTCTTT.

This sequence joins TRBV7-9 and TRBJ2-2; maybe TRBD2 (5 bases). The germline gives CDR1 SEHNR, CDR2 FQNEAQ (reference sequence). Trimming shortened V by 1 base and J by 2 bases, and 5 bases separated the two germline ends. There are 14 residues in the CDR3. The CDR3 nucleotides are TGTGCCAGCAGCTTAGGGACTAACACCGGGGAGCTGTTTTTT. Translated: CASSLGTNTGELFF. Full variable domain (outside the CDR3, taken from reference TRBV7-9 and TRBJ2-2): DTGVSQNPRHKITKRGQNVTFRCDPISEHNRLYWYRQTLGQGPEFLTYFQNEAQLEKSRLLSDRFSAERPKGSFSTLEIQRTEQGDSAMYLCASSLGTNTGELFFGEGSRLTVL.

The J gene is TRBJ2-1, the V gene TRBV4-1; 10 bases line up with TRBD1. CDR3 length: 15 residues. Germline CDR1 and CDR2: MGHRA and YSYEKL. V shed 3 bases and J 4 bases; nucleotides not matched to a gene: 3. In DNA, the CDR3 is TGCGCCAGCAGCCAGCCGGGACAGGGGTACAATGAGCAGTTCTTC. Encoded protein: CASSQPGQGYNEQFF.

This sequence joins TRBV13 and TRBJ2-7; a weak D match, TRBD1 (6 bases). CDR1 and CDR2 from the germline V gene are PRHDT and FYEKMQ (reference sequence). The CDR3 is 13 amino acids. Between the trimmed V and J ends, which lost 5 bases and 4 bases, there was a span of 12 bases. CDR3 DNA sequence: TGTGCCAGCAGCCCCGGGACACCGTACGAGCAGTACTTC. It translates to CASSPGTPYEQYF.

The table lists this clone with a few counts. The chain employs TRBV2 and TRBJ1-2; a weak D match, TRBD1 (5 bases). CDR1 is SNHLY and CDR2 is FYNNEI in the germline V gene. Trimming took 3 bases from V and 8 from J, leaving 10 bases between them. This CDR3 region has 12 residues. The CDR3 loop is CASSEGLVGYTF. The DNA of the CDR3 is TGTGCCAGCAGTGAGGGACTGGTAGGCTACACCTTC.